The source of this TCR beta chain is a study of CD8 T cells in Susac syndrome. General observations from the study: It was acknowledged by the study that relatively few individuals were included in its TCR sequencing and HLA analysis.

CD8+ and CD4+ T cells from blood underwent TCR beta sequencing, which was carried out in a high-throughput format. Negative isolation was used for CD8+ and CD4+ T cells, and FACS enrichment was applied to TEMRA cells. Reverse transcription of about 0.45 to 1 ug RNA used random hexamers. An immunoSEQ multiplex PCR amplified TCR beta CDR3 over 54 Vbeta and 13 Jbeta. TCRdb redid the calling of the immunoSEQ multiplex PCR reads with MiXCR, one entry per CDR3 protein. The table records about 120,000 distinct CDR3 sequences, 85% to 95% of them present only once. On this clonotype: Its antigen is not identified.

The sequencing input was CD8+ T cells from PBMCs. This sequence was found in a human donor in good health.

The CDR3 spells CASSRTTGTQYF. The CDR3 DNA is TGTGCCAGCAGTCGTACAACGGGTACGCAGTATTTT. The J gene is TRBJ2-3, the V gene TRBV6-2 or TRBV6-3; D not certain. The germline CDR1 and CDR2 sequences are MNHEY and SVGEGT. Trimming took off 5 bases at V and 8 bases at J, with 11 bases between the two ends. CDR3 length equals 12 residues.